The 13 T cell receptor beta chains presented below share a single source sample, sequenced in a study of monozygotic twins with inflammatory bowel disease. TCRdb re-called the 5' RACE reads, yielding one record per CDR3 amino acid sequence without DNA. The sample table includes roughly 170,000 distinct CDR3 sequences. Specimen: blood. The receptors were gathered from a human donor with ulcerative colitis or Crohn's disease, or a healthy co-twin of an affected twin (not recorded which).

V gene TRBV7-9 combines with J gene TRBJ1-5. The CDR3 consists of 12 residues. Germline CDR1 is SEHNR and CDR2 is FQNEAQ (reference sequence). The CDR3 reads CASSLDTQPQHF.

This sequence joins TRBV30 and TRBJ2-5. The CDR3 spans 13 residues. The V gene's germline CDR1 is GTSNPN and CDR2 SVGIG (reference sequence). CDR3 protein: CAWAQGLTGTQYF.

V usage is TRBV6-1 and J usage is TRBJ2-4; TCRdb returns TRBD2, unconfirmable since there is no DNA. Germline V gene lookup returns CDR1 MNHNS and CDR2 SASEGT. This CDR3 has 12 residues. CDR3 loop: CAGGASWNIQYF.

The rearrangement uses TRBV12-3 or TRBV12-4 and TRBJ1-5; TCRdb proposes TRBD1, but this gene call is untestable without DNA. The CDR3 covers 14 residues. The CDR3 spells CASSLNRGGQPQHF.

The rearrangement links TRBV5-1 to TRBJ2-3; TCRdb designates TRBD1, a call that cannot be tested without DNA. This CDR3 is built from 14 residues. From germline, CDR1 is SGHRS and CDR2 YFSETQ. CDR3 sequence: CASSFQGAADTQYF.

The chain recombines TRBV6-2 or TRBV6-3 with TRBJ1-2. The CDR3 is 12 residues long. Germline assignment: CDR1 MNHEY and CDR2 SVGEGT. The CDR3 loop is CASSREGYGYTF.

The rearrangement joins TRBV20-1 to TRBJ2-3. CDR1 is DFQATT and CDR2 is SNEGSKA in the germline V gene (reference sequence). The CDR3 sequence is 13 residues long. The CDR3 spells CSAFLVGTDTQYF.

The chain is built from TRBV29-1 and TRBJ1-4; TCRdb lists TRBD1, though no DNA is available to test this call. There are 14 residues in the CDR3. The V gene's germline CDR1 is SQVTM and CDR2 ANQGSEA. CDR3 sequence: CSVVKGTANEKLFF. The variable domain in full, completed from reference TRBV29-1 and TRBJ1-4, reads SAVISQKPSRDICQRGTSLTIQCQVDSQVTMMFWYRQQPGQSLTLIATANQGSEATYESGFVIDKFPISRPNLTFSTLTVSNMSPEDSSIYLCSVVKGTANEKLFFGSGTQLSVL.

The chain is built from TRBV29-1 and TRBJ2-5; TCRdb selects TRBD1, and the lack of DNA leaves this call unchecked. CDR3 size: 13 residues. From germline, CDR1 is SQVTM and CDR2 ANQGSEA. The CDR3 here is CSGTEGFQETQYF.

V is TRBV20-1 and J is TRBJ1-1. CDR3 length: 15 amino acids. The V gene's germline CDR1 is DFQATT and CDR2 SNEGSKA (reference sequence). CDR3 region: CSARRGAAMNTEAFF.

This chain uses TRBV5-1 with TRBJ1-2. The germline V gene has CDR1 SGHRS and CDR2 YFSETQ. This CDR3 region has 12 residues. CDR3 in amino acids: CASSLDFYGYTF.

The CDR3 is CSVDQGGDEQFF. The chain recombines TRBV29-1 with TRBJ2-1; the D call of TRBD1 rests on TCRdb alone, since no DNA is present to check it. This CDR3 contains 12 residues. Germline CDR1 is SQVTM and CDR2 is ANQGSEA.

The chain uses TRBV6-5 and TRBJ1-1. The CDR3 totals 12 residues. From germline, CDR1 is MNHEY and CDR2 SVGAGI. CDR3 sequence: CASSSGLPEAFF.